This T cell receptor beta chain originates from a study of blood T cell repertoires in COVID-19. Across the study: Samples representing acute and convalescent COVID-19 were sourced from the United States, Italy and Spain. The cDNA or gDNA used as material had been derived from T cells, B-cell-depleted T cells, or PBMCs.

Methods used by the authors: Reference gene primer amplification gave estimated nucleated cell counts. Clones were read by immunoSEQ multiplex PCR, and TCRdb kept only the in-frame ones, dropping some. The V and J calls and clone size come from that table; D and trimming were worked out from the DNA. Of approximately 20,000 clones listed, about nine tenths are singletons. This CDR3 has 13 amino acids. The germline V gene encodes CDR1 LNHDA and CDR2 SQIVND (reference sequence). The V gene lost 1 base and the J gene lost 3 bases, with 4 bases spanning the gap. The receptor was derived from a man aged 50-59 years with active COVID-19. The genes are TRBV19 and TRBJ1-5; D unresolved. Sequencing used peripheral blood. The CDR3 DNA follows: TGTGCCAGTAGTATAGGACACAATCAGCCCCAGCATTTT. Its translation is CASSIGHNQPQHF.